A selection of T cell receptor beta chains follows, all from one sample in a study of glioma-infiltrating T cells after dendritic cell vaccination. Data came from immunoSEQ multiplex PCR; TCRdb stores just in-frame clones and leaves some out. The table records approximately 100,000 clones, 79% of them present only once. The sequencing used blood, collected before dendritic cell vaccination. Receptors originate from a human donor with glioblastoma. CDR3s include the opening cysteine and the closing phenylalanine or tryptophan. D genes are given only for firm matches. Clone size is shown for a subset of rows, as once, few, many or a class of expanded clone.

CASSEANRPRGEQYF TGTGCCAGCAGTGAAGCCAATAGACCCCGGGGCGAGCAGTACTTC . TRBJ2-7 . TRBV6-1
CASSSPPDRSSGNTIYF TGTGCCAGCAGCTCCCCACCGGACAGGAGCTCTGGAAACACCATATATTTT . TRBJ1-3 TRBD1 TRBV11-1
CASSVGQGWDYGYTF TGTGCCAGCAGCGTAGGCCAGGGTTGGGACTATGGCTACACCTTC once TRBJ1-2 . TRBV9
CASSIDLDVGRRNNQPQHF TGTGCCAGTAGTATAGATCTGGATGTCGGGAGGCGGAACAATCAGCCCCAGCATTTT . TRBJ1-5 . TRBV19
CASSPSGGNTGELFF TGTGCCAGCTCACCAAGTGGAGGGAACACCGGGGAGCTGTTTTTT . TRBJ2-2 . TRBV18
CASSSGPTGSGGELFF TGTGCCAGCAGCTCCGGGCCCACAGGCTCGGGCGGGGAGCTGTTTTTT . TRBJ2-2 . TRBV9
CATGIGQGYGYTF TGTGCCACTGGGATCGGACAGGGTTATGGCTACACCTTC . TRBJ1-2 TRBD1 TRBV28
CASSNGLAGSQDTQYF TGCGCCAGCAGCAACGGACTAGCGGGGTCCCAAGATACGCAGTATTTT . TRBJ2-3 TRBD2 TRBV10-1
CASSASVNPTGANQPQHF TGTGCCAGCAGTGCAAGCGTGAACCCGACAGGGGCGAATCAGCCCCAGCATTTT . TRBJ1-5 TRBD1 TRBV6-1
CASSLNGAGTHTF TGTGCCAGCAGCTTAAACGGGGCAGGGACTCACACCTTC . TRBJ1-2 . TRBV11-2
CAWSSGASSGNTIYF TGTGCCTGGAGTTCAGGGGCTTCCTCTGGAAACACCATATATTTT . TRBJ1-3 . TRBV30
CAWSQPGGEQYF TGTGCCTGGAGTCAGCCAGGGGGCGAGCAGTACTTC . TRBJ2-7 TRBD1 TRBV30
CASSLAVSTDTQYF TGCGCCAGCAGCCTAGCGGTTAGCACAGATACGCAGTATTTT . TRBJ2-3 . TRBV4-1
CASSPGTGLNTEAFF TGTGCCAGCAGTCCCGGGACAGGGCTGAACACTGAAGCTTTCTTT . TRBJ1-1 TRBD1 TRBV28
CASSLGQGAFYEQYF TGCGCCAGCAGCTTGGGACAGGGGGCATTCTACGAGCAGTACTTC . TRBJ2-7 TRBD1 TRBV5-1
CASSYLTGTNNEQFF TGCGCCAGCAGCTATTTGACAGGTACTAACAATGAGCAGTTCTTC . TRBJ2-1 . TRBV5-1
CSVVEVHNEQFF TGCAGCGTTGTGGAGGTACACAATGAGCAGTTCTTC . TRBJ2-1 . TRBV29-1
CASTPGLQRRFDEQFF TGTGCCAGCACCCCCGGACTCCAGCGCCGGTTCGATGAGCAGTTCTTC . TRBJ2-1 . TRBV2
CASSQRPDRKNEKLFF TGTGCCAGCAGCCAACGCCCCGACAGGAAAAATGAAAAACTGTTTTTT . TRBJ1-4 . TRBV4-2
CASSLGPPRGYTF TGTGCCAGCAGCTTAGGACCGCCTAGGGGCTACACCTTC . TRBJ1-2 . TRBV7-9
CASSPRVMSRSNQPQHF TGTGCCAGCAGCCCCCGGGTTATGTCTCGTAGCAATCAGCCCCAGCATTTT . TRBJ1-5 . TRBV28
CASSIVRQGNYGYTF TGTGCCAGTAGTATAGTACGACAGGGGAACTATGGCTACACCTTC few TRBJ1-2 TRBD1 TRBV19
CATAVLGGSPYGYTF TGTGCCACCGCAGTTTTAGGGGGTTCACCATATGGCTACACCTTC . TRBJ1-2 . TRBV27
CASSAPGTGVGNTIYF TGTGCCAGCAGCGCACCCGGGACAGGGGTTGGAAACACCATATATTTT . TRBJ1-3 TRBD1 TRBV9
CSVQTGANTEAFF TGCAGCGTTCAAACAGGGGCGAACACTGAAGCTTTCTTT . TRBJ1-1 TRBD1 TRBV29-1
CASSFGGVGQPQHF TGTGCCAGCAGCTTTGGAGGGGTAGGTCAGCCCCAGCATTTT . TRBJ1-5 . TRBV11-2
CASSVGLEGDGTSTGELFF TGTGCCAGCAGCGTAGGCCTCGAGGGGGACGGGACCTCCACCGGGGAGCTGTTTTTT . TRBJ2-2 . TRBV9
CASSEPGLAENNEQFF TGTGCCAGCAGTGAGCCGGGACTAGCGGAAAACAATGAGCAGTTCTTC few TRBJ2-1 TRBD2 TRBV6-1
CSARQGYGYTF TGCAGTGCTAGACAGGGTTATGGCTACACCTTC . TRBJ1-2 . TRBV20-1
CASSPSGQGYTEAFF TGTGCCAGTAGTCCCTCGGGACAGGGGTACACTGAAGCTTTCTTT . TRBJ1-1 TRBD1 TRBV19
CASSLIAGDYNEQFF TGTGCCAGCAGCTTAATTGCGGGGGACTACAATGAGCAGTTCTTC . TRBJ2-1 TRBD2 TRBV7-3
CASSITSEGAPEAFF TGTGCCAGCAGTATCACAAGCGAGGGGGCTCCTGAAGCTTTCTTT . TRBJ1-1 TRBD1 TRBV27